This TCR beta chain was retrieved from a study of cytomegalovirus exposure and HLA in healthy donors. Study information: The approximately 120 validation repertoires were reported in a later analysis to have been generated on the same platform as the 666 first-cohort repertoires. General study points: Published work reported that the classifier diagnosed cytomegalovirus status with high specificity and sensitivity. The study listed about 150 cytomegalovirus-associated TCR beta chains.

About this clone: Its matching antigen is unknown.

The junction had 11 bases not matched to a gene; V was cut back by 7 bases and J by 6 bases. This CDR3 has 15 amino acids. The V gene's germline CDR1 is MNHEY and CDR2 SVGAGI. Measured with immunoSEQ multiplex PCR; TCRdb has only the in-frame clones, and not every one. The sample has roughly 140,000 clones; about 89% are singletons. The rearrangement joins TRBV6-5 to TRBJ2-1; TRBD2 agrees at 8 bases. The receptor was isolated from a young woman in good health and CMV-seropositive. The sample consisted of PBMCs. CDR3 loop: CASTSTASGFNEQFF. The CDR3 region has the DNA TGTGCCAGCACTTCCACGGCTAGCGGGTTCAATGAGCAGTTCTTC.